This record concerns one TCR beta chain sequence. Its antigen has not been determined. The conserved final phenylalanine or tryptophan is absent from the CDR3, which likely points to a read error. This record comes from a study of cytomegalovirus exposure and HLA in healthy donors listed by TCRdb under 2017. About the study as a whole: In an earlier analysis of some 610 of the donors, 250 to 300 Gb of sequence data and 117 million unique TCR beta sequences from roughly 190 million T cells were reported. Several DR-DQ haplotypes were handled as single units for association and clustering, since linkage in the cohort was strong. To predict cytomegalovirus infection status, the study brought together high-throughput TCR immunosequencing, statistical association of individual TCRs with disease status, and machine learning. In an earlier analysis of 500 to 650 of the donors, high-throughput TCR beta sequencing was used to judge whether each TCR beta V gene segment behaved as functional or pseudogenic. An early release that covered fewer than 800 HLA-typed donors contained approximately 300 gigabases of sequencing data and 85 million to 100 million unique TCR sequences. Every repertoire in the discovery cohort had been generated on one and the same sequencing platform. The study was designed to test whether signatures of past pathogen exposure could be identified by cataloging public T cell receptors. The T cell repertoires of under 750 subjects were profiled by immunosequencing and related to cytomegalovirus serostatus. In addition to the first cohort of approximately 650 subjects, a separate validation cohort of 130 or so different subjects was used. Of the 300 to 450 genotyped donors, 65% to 90% were placed in the genetic ancestry cluster associated with self-reported Caucasian donors. On average, roughly 200,000 unique TCR beta nucleotide sequences were sequenced per donor among roughly 430 genotyped donors of the cohort, with roughly 18% of those sequences being non-productive. The number of donors typed differed by locus, with roughly 629-640 for A, B, C, DRB1 and DQB1, roughly 550 for DQA1, 600 to 610 for DPA1, and under 490 for DPB1. Rather than drawing on any new phenotypic data, the later analysis identified candidate immune exposures from TCR beta sequences and the way those sequences occurred across donors. Donor age, sex, ethnicity and CMV serostatus were collected together with the repertoire data. A later genetic analysis used genome-wide SNP genotypes for 398 of the 666 donors, treating that subset as a discovery cohort. HLA typing included class I and class II loci at four-digit resolution. A later analysis re-analyzed previously published TCR beta repertoires from roughly 690 donors and added high-resolution HLA genotyping to study TCR occurrence patterns.

In total, 500 to 700 healthy bone marrow donors made up the cohort. At the time of sampling, every cohort member was nominally healthy, though immune exposures that went unrecorded were likely present. CMV serostatus was positive for 250 to 300 and negative for about 55% of the roughly 670 cohort members, and was not recorded for this donor. A peripheral blood sample was provided by each donor, and peripheral blood mononuclear cells were used for TCR beta sequencing. The Qiagen DNeasy Blood Extraction Kit was used to extract genomic DNA from the blood cell samples. Libraries came from the immunoSEQ multiplex PCR assay. The multiplex PCR relied on a mix of 60 forward primers for TCR Vbeta segments and 13 reverse primers for TCR Jbeta segments. A multiplex PCR assay on genomic DNA amplified the CDR3 region of rearranged TCR beta genes. On the Illumina HiSeq System, the amplified TCR beta libraries were sequenced as 87-base-pair reads. The original methods were these. A later analysis tallied 75 million to 95 million unique TCR beta chains across the 650 to 750 repertoires, and about 10 million of those chains were shared by two or more donors. A nearest-neighbor algorithm error-corrected the raw reads and collapsed the reads into unique sequences, merging closely related sequences to remove PCR and sequencing errors. V, D and J gene segments were assigned by aligning CDR3 sequences to IMGT reference sequences. For a sequence to be retained, a match of at least six nucleotides to both a V gene segment and a J gene segment was required. A rearrangement was called productive if the CDR3 had no stop codons and remained in frame with V and J, and every other rearrangement was called non-productive. CDR3 was defined according to IMGT convention as the region running from the second conserved V-encoded cysteine to the conserved J-encoded phenylalanine. The earlier analysis of about 590 of the donors excluded sequences that lacked an unambiguous match to a single V gene segment. An earlier analysis of fewer than 750 of the donors called V segments functional above 56.7% productive rearrangements and segregating when the between-donor standard deviation exceeded 5%. A statistical classification framework was developed to diagnose cytomegalovirus status using the catalog of TCR beta chain sequences. A later analysis assigned V and J genes by comparing TCR nucleotide sequences with IMGT/GENE-DB human TR gene sequences. The TCRdist pipeline was used in a later analysis to assign CDR3 sequences and most-parsimonious VDJ recombination scenarios. In a later analysis, every TCR beta chain was defined by the combination of its CDR3 amino acid sequence and its V-gene family, and reads without a unique V-gene family were dropped. In a later analysis, 450 to 600 highly shared, low-generation-probability nucleotide sequences were removed to address suspected cross-contamination and a sequencing artifact. For each public chain, a later analysis derived a clonal expansion index from normalized ranks of inferred template counts within each repertoire. Generation probabilities in a later analysis came from a VDJ recombination model fitted to out-of-frame rearrangements, and those results were checked against IGoR. Hypergeometric tests were used in a later analysis to score TCR-TCR, TCR-HLA and TCR-CMV co-occurrence, with a repertoire-size bias correction applied to the TCR pairs. To estimate false discovery rates, a later analysis permuted the HLA or CMV assignments 20 times. In a later analysis, co-occurring TCRs were grouped using DBSCAN, and TCRdist sequence similarity was added for clustering within HLA-allele-positive subsets. Repertoires with fewer than 30,000 or more than 120,000 public chains, plus five repertoires with anomalous nucleotide sharing, were excluded from co-occurrence clustering. What TCRdb holds here is the immuneACCESS table cut down to in-frame rearrangements. Part of the clones is not present; checked against another copy, under half of the missing clones reflect an unresolved V gene, and the others are unexplained. The DNA gave D and trimming, while V, J and clone size come from that table. For this sample there are fewer than 200,000 clones; 70% to 85% appear just once. 2% to 2.5% of the sample rests with the top ten.

On the study overall, not on this receptor specifically: Roughly uniform sequencing depth across donors was assumed in presence/absence analyses, although this assumption may not hold. A cluster of highly shared sequence variants was judged likely to represent a technical artifact of the sequencing pipeline. In a later analysis, around 17,000 TCR beta sequences were associated with specific HLA alleles at a false discovery rate of 0.05. In this cohort, only TCR beta chains were sequenced, and detectable features were limited by the absence of alpha or paired-chain data. A later analysis reported that several top co-occurrence clusters appeared linked to parvovirus B19, influenza, CMV and Epstein-Barr virus. According to a later analysis, most CMV-associated TCR beta chains appeared to be HLA-restricted, and the HLA associations seemed to be driven largely by CMV exposure. In a later analysis, HLA-associated TCR beta chains showed more clonal expansion and lower generation probabilities than non-associated chains that were equally common. According to a later analysis, TCR association rates differed among HLA loci, with DRB1 alleles showing the most associated TCRs and HLA-C alleles showing the fewest. While some public TCRs were present in many individuals, most TCR sequences turned up only very rarely across donors. In a later genetic analysis, fewer N-insertions in productive TCRs were reported among donors in an Asian-associated ancestry cluster than the roughly 700-donor mean. When HLA alleles, especially DR and DQ, strongly co-occurred, TCR associations were difficult to assign to individual alleles. V-gene and J-gene trimming of TCR beta chains was associated with a missense DCLRE1C variant in a later genetic analysis, and the association was replicated in an independent cohort. HLA typing was unavailable for some donors at each locus, so association tests used only the typed subset. Correlated functional status among segregating V segments might reflect linkage disequilibrium, but an unknown experimental factor could not be ruled out. Immune exposure information for the cohort was limited to CMV serostatus. In the study, some 160 TCR beta chains were listed as associated with cytomegalovirus. An earlier analysis of 587 of the donors showed that most TCR beta V segments appeared in productive rearrangements either about 87% or about 30% of the time, which broadly matched IMGT annotations. In vitro tests confirmed that a few of the cytomegalovirus-associated TCR beta chains recognize cytomegalovirus antigens. Because counts were too low, seventeen rarely observed V segments, including chromosome 9 orphons, were excluded from the earlier analysis of a few hundred of the donors. The authors suggested that the approach could potentially be generalized to other disease states and immunological phenotypes. A further reported finding was that TCR beta sequences accurately predicted the HLA-A and HLA-B alleles for most subjects in the first cohort. In both the original and validation cohorts, the classifier was reported to diagnose cytomegalovirus status with high specificity and sensitivity.

Source material: PBMCs. The receptor's source is a human donor in good health.

The CDR3: CASGLTRFDRRSSRGYTL. The nucleotide sequence is given as TGTGCTAGTGGTTTGACCCGGTTCGACAGAAGATCCAGCCGTGGCTACACCCTC. The sequence joins TRBV12-5 to TRBJ1-2; TRBD1 might be the D gene, on 5 matching bases. According to the germline V gene, CDR1 reads LGHNT and CDR2 reads FRNRAP. The CDR3 region is 18 residues in length, termini included. Left in the record is the CDR3 DNA by itself, 54 bases read in frame from the first base. A distance of 26 bases separates the germline ends of V and J, which lose 2 bases and 7 bases respectively.